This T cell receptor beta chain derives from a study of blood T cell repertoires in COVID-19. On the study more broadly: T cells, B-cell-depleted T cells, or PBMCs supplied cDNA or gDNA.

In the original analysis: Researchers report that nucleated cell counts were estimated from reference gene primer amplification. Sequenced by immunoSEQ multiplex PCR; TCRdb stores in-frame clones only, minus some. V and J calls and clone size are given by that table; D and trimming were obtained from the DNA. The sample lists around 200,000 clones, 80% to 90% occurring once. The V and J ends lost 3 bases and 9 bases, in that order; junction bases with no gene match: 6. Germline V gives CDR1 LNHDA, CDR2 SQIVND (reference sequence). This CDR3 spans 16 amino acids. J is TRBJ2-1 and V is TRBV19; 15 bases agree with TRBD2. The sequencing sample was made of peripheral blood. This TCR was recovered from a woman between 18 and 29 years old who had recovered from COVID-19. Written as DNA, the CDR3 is TGTGCCAGTAGTATCCGTGGACTAGCGGGAGGGGCTGAGCAGTTCTTC. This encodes CASSIRGLAGGAEQFF.